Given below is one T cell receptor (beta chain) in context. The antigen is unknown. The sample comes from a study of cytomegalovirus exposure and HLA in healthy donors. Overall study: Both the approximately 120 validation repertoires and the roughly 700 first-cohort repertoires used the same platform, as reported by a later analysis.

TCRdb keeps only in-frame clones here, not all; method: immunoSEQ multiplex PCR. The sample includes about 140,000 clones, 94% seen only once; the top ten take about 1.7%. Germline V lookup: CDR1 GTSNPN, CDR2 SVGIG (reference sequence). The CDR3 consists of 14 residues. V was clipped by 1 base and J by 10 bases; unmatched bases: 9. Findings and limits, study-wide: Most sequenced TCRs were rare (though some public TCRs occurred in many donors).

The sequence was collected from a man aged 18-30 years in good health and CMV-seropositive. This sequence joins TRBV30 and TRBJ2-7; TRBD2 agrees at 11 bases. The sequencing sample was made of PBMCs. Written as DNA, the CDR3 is TGTGCCTGGAGTGCTGTTAGCGGGAGGGCGAAACAGTACTTC. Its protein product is CAWSAVSGRAKQYF.